This T cell receptor (beta chain) was documented in a study of blood T cell repertoires in COVID-19. Study in general: Sites across the United States, Italy and Spain contributed samples from acute and convalescent COVID-19. T cells, B-cell-depleted T cells, or PBMCs provided the cDNA or gDNA that served as material.

There are 17 residues in the CDR3. V shed 1 base, J shed 3 bases, and the junction held 12 bases outside the gene matches. Germline values: CDR1 SGHKS, CDR2 YYEKEE (reference sequence). This table comes from immunoSEQ multiplex PCR, and its TCRdb copy is limited to in-frame clones, with some not included. Seen here are more than 300,000 clones, around 90% observed once, and the top ten hold approximately 0.98%. Followed over time, Seattle patients had been enrolled while infection was active. The chain couples TRBV5-5 to TRBJ2-7; 8 bases line up with TRBD2. The source material was peripheral blood. This TCR came from a woman aged 40 to 50 with COVID-19, enrolled during active disease. The CDR3 DNA reads as TGTGCCAGCAGCTTGAGTCTGCGGGGGGCCACGGACTACGAGCAGTACTTC. Translation gives CASSLSLRGATDYEQYF.